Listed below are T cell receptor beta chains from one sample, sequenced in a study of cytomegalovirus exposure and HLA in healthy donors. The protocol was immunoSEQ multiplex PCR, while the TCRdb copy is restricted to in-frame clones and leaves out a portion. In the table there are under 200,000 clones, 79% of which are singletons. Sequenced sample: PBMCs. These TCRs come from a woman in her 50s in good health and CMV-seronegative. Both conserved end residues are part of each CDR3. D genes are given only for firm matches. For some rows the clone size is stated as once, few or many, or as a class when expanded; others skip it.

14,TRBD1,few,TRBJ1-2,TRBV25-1,CASKAGTGNYGYTF,TGTGCCAGTAAAGCCGGGACAGGGAACTATGGCTACACCTTC
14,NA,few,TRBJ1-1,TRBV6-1,CASSPTGKNTEAFF,TGTGCCAGCAGTCCTACAGGAAAGAACACTGAAGCTTTCTTT
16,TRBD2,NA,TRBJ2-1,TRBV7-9,CSSYRAGGISYNEQFF,TGTTCCAGCTATCGGGCGGGAGGAATCTCCTACAATGAGCAGTTCTTC
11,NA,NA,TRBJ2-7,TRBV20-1,CSATGVYEQYF,TGCAGTGCTACAGGGGTCTACGAGCAGTACTTC
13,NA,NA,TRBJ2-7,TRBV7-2,CASRPVYSNEQYF,TGTGCCAGCCGCCCCGTATACTCGAACGAGCAGTACTTC
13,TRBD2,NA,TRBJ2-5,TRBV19,CASSSGRVETQYF,TGTGCCAGTAGTTCCGGGAGGGTAGAGACCCAGTACTTC
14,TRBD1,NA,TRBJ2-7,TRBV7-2,CASRLQGDFYEQYF,TGTGCCAGCAGATTACAGGGGGACTTCTACGAGCAGTACTTC
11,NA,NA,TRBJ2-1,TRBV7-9,CSSSPDYEQFF,TGTTCCAGCAGCCCGGACTATGAGCAGTTCTTC
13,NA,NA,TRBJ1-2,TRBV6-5,CASSSGPNYGYTF,TGTGCCAGCAGTTCGGGTCCTAACTATGGCTACACCTTC
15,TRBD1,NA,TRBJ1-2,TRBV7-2,CASSPDRATNYGYTF,TGTGCCAGCAGCCCAGACAGGGCCACTAACTATGGCTACACCTTC
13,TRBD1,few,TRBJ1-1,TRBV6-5,CASSTTGVTEAFF,TGTGCCAGCAGCACGACAGGGGTCACTGAAGCTTTCTTT
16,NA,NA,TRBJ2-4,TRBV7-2,CASSLAGRSAKNIQYF,TGTGCCAGCAGCTTAGCGGGCAGGTCCGCCAAAAACATTCAGTACTTC
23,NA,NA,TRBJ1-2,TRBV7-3,CASSLIRVPPPRDNNEINYGYTF,TGTGCCAGCAGCTTAATTCGAGTACCCCCACCCCGGGACAATAATGAAATTAACTATGGCTACACCTTC
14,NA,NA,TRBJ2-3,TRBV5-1,CASILSPGADTQYF,TGCGCCAGCATCCTAAGCCCAGGGGCAGATACGCAGTATTTT
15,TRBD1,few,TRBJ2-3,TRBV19,CASSMGQVSTDTQYF,TGTGCCAGTAGTATGGGACAGGTCAGCACAGATACGCAGTATTTT
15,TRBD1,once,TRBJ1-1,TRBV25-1,CASSAIQGLDTEAFF,TGTGCCAGCAGTGCTATACAGGGGTTGGACACTGAAGCTTTCTTT
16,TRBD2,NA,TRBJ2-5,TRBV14,CASSLLGGRALETQYF,TGTGCCAGCAGTCTACTTGGCGGGAGGGCCCTTGAGACCCAGTACTTC
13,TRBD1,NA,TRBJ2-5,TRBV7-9,CASRTGAGETQYF,TGTGCCAGCAGGACAGGGGCCGGGGAGACCCAGTACTTC
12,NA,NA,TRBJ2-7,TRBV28,CASSANRYEQYF,TGTGCCAGCAGCGCCAACAGATACGAGCAGTACTTC
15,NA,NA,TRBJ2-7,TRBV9,CASSVAGGTSYEQYF,TGTGCCAGCAGCGTAGCTGGCGGTACCTCCTACGAGCAGTACTTC
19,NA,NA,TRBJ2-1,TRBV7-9,CASSLFGWAGTGANNEQFF,TGTGCCAGCAGCTTATTTGGGTGGGCGGGAACTGGGGCTAACAATGAGCAGTTCTTC
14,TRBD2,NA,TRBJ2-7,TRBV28,CASSGRGGGYEQYF,TGTGCCAGCAGCGGCCGGGGCGGGGGGTACGAGCAGTACTTC
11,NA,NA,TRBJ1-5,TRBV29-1,CSVGDNQPQHF,TGCAGCGTCGGGGACAATCAGCCCCAGCATTTT
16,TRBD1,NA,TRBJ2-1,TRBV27,CASSSEAGQGYNEQFF,TGTGCCAGCAGTTCCGAGGCGGGACAGGGGTACAATGAGCAGTTCTTC
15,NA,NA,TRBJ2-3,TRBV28,CASSMRPPSTDTQYF,TGTGCCAGCAGTATGAGGCCCCCTAGCACAGATACGCAGTATTTT
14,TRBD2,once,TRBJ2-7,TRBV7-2,CASSPPSGIYEQYF,TGTGCCAGCAGCCCTCCTAGCGGGATCTACGAGCAGTACTTC
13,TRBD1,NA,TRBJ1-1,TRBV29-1,CSVSPGTGTEAFF,TGCAGCGTCTCCCCCGGGACAGGGACTGAAGCTTTCTTT
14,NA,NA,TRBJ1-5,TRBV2,CASSPDRRNQPQHF,TGTGCCAGCAGCCCCGACAGAAGAAATCAGCCCCAGCATTTT
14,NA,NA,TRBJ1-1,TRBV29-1,CSAQTVDMNTEAFF,TGCAGCGCACAGACAGTTGACATGAACACTGAAGCTTTCTTT
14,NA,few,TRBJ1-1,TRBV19,CASRHAAMNTEAFF,TGTGCCAGTAGACATGCGGCTATGAACACTGAAGCTTTCTTT
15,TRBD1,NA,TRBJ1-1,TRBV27,CASSPTGVGLTEAFF,TGTGCCAGCAGTCCAACAGGGGTGGGGCTCACTGAAGCTTTCTTT
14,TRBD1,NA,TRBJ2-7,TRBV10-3,CAISAPGQAYEQYF,TGTGCCATCAGTGCACCGGGACAGGCTTACGAGCAGTACTTC
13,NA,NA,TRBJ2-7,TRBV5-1,CASSSDGSHEQYF,TGCGCCAGCAGCTCCGACGGGTCGCACGAGCAGTACTTC
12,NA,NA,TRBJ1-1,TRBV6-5,CASRGQNTEAFF,TGTGCCAGCAGGGGACAGAACACTGAAGCTTTCTTT
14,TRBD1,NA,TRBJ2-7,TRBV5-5,CASSLWTGTYEQYF,TGTGCCAGCAGCTTGTGGACAGGCACTTACGAGCAGTACTTC
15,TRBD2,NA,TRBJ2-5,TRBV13,CASSSTTSGFRREYF,TGTGCCAGCAGCTCCACGACTAGCGGGTTTCGACGAGAGTACTTC
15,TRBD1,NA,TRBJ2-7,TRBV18,CASSPLGTGPYEQYF,TGTGCCAGCTCACCACTTGGGACAGGGCCCTACGAGCAGTACTTC
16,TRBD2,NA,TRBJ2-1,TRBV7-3,CASSLSAGGLWNEQFF,TGTGCCAGCAGCTTATCAGCGGGAGGGTTGTGGAATGAGCAGTTCTTC
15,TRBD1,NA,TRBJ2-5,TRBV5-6,CASSIGQGGKETQYF,TGTGCCAGCAGCATAGGACAGGGCGGTAAAGAGACCCAGTACTTC
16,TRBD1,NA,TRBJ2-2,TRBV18,CASSPQGQGGTGELFF,TGTGCCAGCTCACCGCAGGGACAGGGTGGAACCGGGGAGCTGTTTTTT
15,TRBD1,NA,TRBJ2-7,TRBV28,CASSLGGTGGYEQYF,TGTGCCAGCAGTTTAGGAGGGACAGGGGGCTACGAGCAGTACTTC
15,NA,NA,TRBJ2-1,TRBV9,CASSVVLADYNEQFF,TGTGCCAGCAGCGTAGTACTAGCAGATTACAATGAGCAGTTCTTC